The sample holds a few counts of the clone carrying this T cell receptor beta chain. The antigen is undetermined. The data are from a study of blood T cells in healthy people across ages. Study background: There was about one barcoded beta molecule captured by template switching per two T cells.

Together with a sample-barcoded 5' primer, a J-beta primer mix was included in a second PCR lasting roughly 6 to 12 cycles. In TCRdb, the 5' RACE reads were re-called with MiXCR into one record per CDR3 protein. This table has 1.6 million or so distinct CDR3 sequences, around 35% appearing once. CDR1 is SGHAT, CDR2 FQNNGV, per germline. The CDR3 runs 14 residues. The J segment lost 10 bases and the V segment lost 3 bases, leaving 4 bases of the junction unmatched. Study-wide findings and caveats: Older age coincided with a roughly linear decline in TCR beta diversity per million T cells. In long-lived donors, naive CD4+ cell counts and diversity exceeded those of aged donors.

The authors extracted at least 6 micrograms of total RNA per sample. Sequences were obtained from blood. The V and J genes are TRBV11-2 and TRBJ1-6, with 9 nucleotides matching TRBD1. The receptor was derived from a woman aged 25 to 39 in good health. CDR3 sequence reads: CASSLGQGTSPLHF. CDR3 bases: TGTGCCAGCAGCTTGGGACAGGGAACGTCACCCCTCCACTTT.